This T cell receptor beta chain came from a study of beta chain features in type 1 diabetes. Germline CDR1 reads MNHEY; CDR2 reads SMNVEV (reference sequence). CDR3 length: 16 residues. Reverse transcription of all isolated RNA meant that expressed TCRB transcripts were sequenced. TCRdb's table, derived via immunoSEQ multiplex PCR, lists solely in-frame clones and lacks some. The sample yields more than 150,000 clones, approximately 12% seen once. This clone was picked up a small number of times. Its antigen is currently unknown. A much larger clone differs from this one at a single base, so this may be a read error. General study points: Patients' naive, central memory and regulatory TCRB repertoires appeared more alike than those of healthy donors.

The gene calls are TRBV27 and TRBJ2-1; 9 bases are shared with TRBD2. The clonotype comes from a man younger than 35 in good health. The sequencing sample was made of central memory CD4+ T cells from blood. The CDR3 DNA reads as TGTGCCCGCAGTTTAAGGGGGCGGCGGGAGGGCGGTGAGCAGTTCTTC. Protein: CARSLRGRREGGEQFF.